This T cell receptor beta chain appears in the sequencing data of a study of cytomegalovirus exposure and HLA in healthy donors. This clone appeared a few times. PCR employed 60 Vbeta and 13 Jbeta primers. Here immunoSEQ multiplex PCR was the method, and the copy in TCRdb shows in-frame clones only, minus some. The table includes 160,000 or so clones, roughly 88% detected once. The TCR originated in a young woman in good health and CMV-seronegative. The sample comprised PBMCs.

CDR3 amino acids: CASSYGTVDNQPQHF. As DNA, the CDR3 is TGTGCCAGCAGCTACGGGACAGTAGACAATCAGCCCCAGCATTTT. The chain links TRBV5-8 to TRBJ1-5; 7 positions match TRBD1. Per the germline V gene, CDR1 is SGHTS and CDR2 is YDEGEE. There are 15 residues in the CDR3. J gave up 3 bases and V 3 bases, and 6 bases lay outside the gene matches. Full variable domain (rest looked up from reference TRBV5-8 and TRBJ1-5): EAGVTQSPTHLIKTRGQQATLRCSPISGHTSVYWYQQALGLGLQFLLWYDEGEERNRGNFPPRFSGRQFPNYSSELNVNALELEDSALYLCASSYGTVDNQPQHFGDGTRLSIL.